Below are 18 T cell receptor beta chains sequenced from a single sample in a study of beta chain features in type 1 diabetes. Expressed TCRB transcripts were sequenced, since all the RNA that had been isolated was reverse transcribed. Libraries were prepared by immunoSEQ multiplex PCR; TCRdb keeps only in-frame clonotypes and omits some of them. Seen here are under 950,000 clones, about a sixth observed once, and the top ten hold 0.02% to 0.025%. Material: naive CD4+ T cells from blood. The receptors derive from a young woman in good health.

The rearrangement joins TRBV7-3 to TRBJ2-1, with 7 nucleotides matching TRBD1. J was trimmed by 3 bases and V by 4 bases; bases with no gene match: 6. The CDR3 contains 15 residues. The germline V gene has CDR1 SGHTA and CDR2 FQGTGA. CDR3 DNA: TGTGCCAGCAGCTCCCAAGGGGGCAGCTACAATGAGCAGTTCTTC. This encodes CASSSQGGSYNEQFF.

This clone was observed a few times. V gene TRBV7-9 combines with J gene TRBJ1-2; no clear D gene. CDR1 and CDR2 from the germline V gene are SEHNR and FQNEAQ (reference sequence). The CDR3 runs to 18 residues. The V end lost 2 bases, the J end lost 2 bases, and 21 bases lay between the germline ends. The CDR3 protein is CASSLPGGPRAANYGYTF. The CDR3 nucleotides read TGTGCCAGCAGCTTACCCGGTGGACCCCGGGCTGCGAACTATGGCTACACCTTC.

This clone was observed a handful of times. The chain has TRBV5-1 and TRBJ2-1; 9 nucleotides match TRBD2. V gave up 2 bases and J gave up 0 bases; unmatched junction bases: 6. CDR3 length: 17 amino acids. Germline loops: CDR1 SGHRS, CDR2 YFSETQ. The CDR3 is CASSFNSGRRSYNEQFF. CDR3 bases: TGCGCCAGCAGCTTTAATAGCGGGAGACGCTCCTACAATGAGCAGTTCTTC.

Only a few counts were recorded for this clone. The V gene is TRBV7-6, the J gene TRBJ2-5, with 13 positions matching TRBD2. With 1 base clipped from V and 1 base from J, the junction kept 6 bases outside the gene matches. Germline assignment: CDR1 SGHVS and CDR2 FNYEAQ. The CDR3 totals 18 residues. The CDR3 DNA is TGTGCCAGCAGCTTAGAACTAGCGGGAGGGCCCCCCCAAGAGACCCAGTACTTC. Residues: CASSLELAGGPPQETQYF.

The rearrangement joins TRBV5-8 to TRBJ2-5, with 9 bases matching TRBD1. CDR1 is SGHTS, CDR2 YDEGEE, per germline. The CDR3 totals 14 residues. Trimming took 5 bases from V and 7 from J; bases not matched to a gene: 9. As DNA, the CDR3 is TGTGCCAGCAGGGCCGGGACAGGGAGTCGGACCCAGTACTTC. Its translation is CASRAGTGSRTQYF.

V and J are TRBV6-5 and TRBJ2-7; D is possibly TRBD1 or TRBD2 (6 bases each). CDR3 size: 15 residues. V dropped 2 bases and J dropped 5 bases, with 16 bases sitting between them. The germline V gene encodes CDR1 MNHEY and CDR2 SVGAGI. CDR3 nucleotide sequence: TGTGCCAGCAGTTACGATCCCCGGGGGCACAACGAGCAGTACTTC. This gives the protein CASSYDPRGHNEQYF.

This chain joins TRBV21-1 and TRBJ1-5. TRBV21-1 corresponds to a pseudogene. The CDR3 length is 18 residues. CDR3 amino acids: CASSKDLDGTSPRRPQHF. CDR3 nucleotides: TGTGCCAGCAGCAAAGATCTGGACGGTACTTCTCCTCGTCGACCCCAGCATTTT.

This chain uses TRBV6-6 with TRBJ2-6; D may correspond to TRBD1 or TRBD2 (5 bases each). V lost 4 bases and J lost 0, with 7 bases in between. This CDR3 has 15 residues. Per the germline V gene, CDR1 is MNHNY and CDR2 is SVGAGI (reference sequence). The CDR3 DNA reads TGTGCCAGCAGTTCCGGGACCTCTGGGGCCAACGTCCTGACTTTC. Translated, it gives CASSSGTSGANVLTF.

This clone turned up a few times. V usage is TRBV7-2 and J usage is TRBJ2-7; a weak D match, TRBD2 (5 bases). The germline gives CDR1 SGHTA, CDR2 FQGNSA. V shed 1 base and J shed 5 bases, with 15 bases lying between them. This CDR3 comprises 15 residues. The CDR3, as DNA: TGTGCCAGCAGCTTAGTAGGCCAGGCGGGCAACGAGCAGTACTTC. Translation: CASSLVGQAGNEQYF. Variable domain in full (rest from reference TRBV7-2 and TRBJ2-7): GAGVSQSPSNKVTEKGKDVELRCDPISGHTALYWYRQSLGQGLEFLIYFQGNSAPDKSGLPSDRFSAERTGGSVSTLTIQRTQQEDSAVYLCASSLVGQAGNEQYFGPGTRLTVT.

This clone appeared once. The CDR3 protein is CASSPLRQRLFDTEAFF. DNA for the CDR3: TGTGCCAGCTCACCGCTGCGACAGAGACTATTTGACACTGAAGCTTTCTTT. The rearrangement links TRBV18 to TRBJ1-1; TRBD1 might be the D (5 bases). Germline values: CDR1 KGHSH, CDR2 LQKENI. The CDR3 runs to 17 residues. With 3 bases removed from V and 3 bases from J, the gap between germline ends came to 20 bases.

This clone appeared many times. The chain uses TRBV21-1 and TRBJ1-1. TRBV21-1 is annotated as a pseudogene. This CDR3 has 17 amino acids. The CDR3 DNA follows: TGTGCCAGCAGCAAAGGCAGGAGGGAGACGCCGGACACTGAAGCTTTCTTT. Translation: CASSKGRRETPDTEAFF.

This clone has only a few counts. The sample carries other DNA sequences with the same CDR3. The rearrangement joins TRBV2 to TRBJ2-7; D call uncertain. This CDR3 is 12 amino acids long. CDR1 is SNHLY and CDR2 is FYNNEI in the germline V gene. Trimming shortened V by 1 base and J by 4 bases, and 5 bases separated the two germline ends. CDR3 region: CASSEEVYEQYF. The CDR3 DNA sequence: TGTGCCAGCAGTGAAGAGGTGTACGAGCAGTACTTC.

The V gene is TRBV19, the J gene TRBJ1-3; D may be TRBD1 (5 bases). V lost 5 bases, J lost 0 bases, and 11 bases lay in between. Germline CDR1 is LNHDA and CDR2 is SQIVND (reference sequence). The CDR3 sequence is 15 residues long. The CDR3 DNA reads as TGTGCCAGTAGTTGGGGACTTCTCTCTGGAAACACCATATATTTT. Its protein product is CASSWGLLSGNTIYF. Filled out from reference TRBV19 and TRBJ1-3, the complete variable domain reads DGGITQSPKYLFRKEGQNVTLSCEQNLNHDAMYWYRQDPGQGLRLIYYSQIVNDFQKGDIAEGYSVSREKKESFPLTVTSAQKNPTAFYLCASSWGLLSGNTIYFGEGSWLTVV.

This chain uses TRBV6-1 with TRBJ2-1, with 7 positions matching TRBD2. Germline V lookup: CDR1 MNHNS, CDR2 SASEGT. This CDR3 spans 13 amino acids. After removal of 8 bases from V and 4 bases from J, the junction contained 5 bases not matched to a gene. As DNA, the CDR3 is TGTGCCAGCCAGCGGGATAGATACAATGAGCAGTTCTTC. This translates into CASQRDRYNEQFF.

This clone occurred a few times. The chain combines TRBV28 with TRBJ1-5; D gene ambiguous. The ends were cut back, 10 bases at V and 4 bases at J, with 14 bases in the middle. The CDR3 sequence is 13 residues long. Germline V gives CDR1 MDHEN, CDR2 SYDVKM. CDR3 DNA: TGTGCCACCAAACGGACGTCTAATCAGCCCCAGCATTTT. It yields the protein CATKRTSNQPQHF.

Only a few counts were recorded for this clone. The chain carries TRBV18 and TRBJ2-1, with D perhaps matching TRBD1 or TRBD2 (5 bases each). The CDR3 covers 13 residues. Trimming shortened V by 3 bases and J by 9 bases, and 12 bases separated the two germline ends. From germline, CDR1 is KGHSH and CDR2 LQKENI. The CDR3 protein is CASSPRGAGEQFF. CDR3 coding DNA: TGTGCCAGCTCACCCAGAGGGGCCGGTGAGCAGTTCTTC.

V and J are TRBV10-3 and TRBJ2-1, with D maybe TRBD1 (6 bases). The V end was cut by 2 bases, the J end by 10 bases, with 18 bases between. This CDR3 comprises 15 residues. Germline V gene sequence: CDR1 ENHRY, CDR2 SYGVKD. Here the CDR3 DNA reads TGTGCCATCAGTGAGAGGGACACCCTCGTCGGGGAGCAGTTCTTC. Protein: CAISERDTLVGEQFF.

This clone showed up just a few times. The chain links TRBV29-1 to TRBJ2-6; 14 nucleotides line up with TRBD2. V shed 4 bases, J shed 0 bases, and the junction held 5 bases outside the gene matches. Germline CDR1 and CDR2: SQVTM and ANQGSEA. This CDR3 spans 18 amino acids. The CDR3 DNA reads as TGCAGCGTTGGACTAGCGGGAGGGGCTACCTCTGGGGCCAACGTCCTGACTTTC. Its translation is CSVGLAGGATSGANVLTF.